The clone carrying this T cell receptor (beta chain) was seen more than once but under ten times. Its antigen is currently unknown. The data derive from a study of radiotherapy plus CTLA-4 blockade in lung cancer. Findings and caveats of the study: Strongest reported response predictors: early blood clone changes and post-radiation interferon-beta. Some TCR clones had been derived from tumors. These clones expanded in peripheral blood after radiotherapy plus ipilimumab.

CDR3 length: 14 residues. V lost 1 base and J lost 9, with 13 bases in between. Germline lookup yields CDR1 SGHTA and CDR2 FQGNSA. The data were produced by immunoSEQ multiplex PCR, yet TCRdb's version contains in-frame clones alone and is incomplete. The sample has 60,000 to 70,000 clones, around 81% seen once. The input for sequencing was peripheral blood, taken from a patient treated with radiotherapy plus ipilimumab. The receptor was isolated from a human donor with non-small cell lung cancer who had a partial response to radiotherapy plus ipilimumab. This chain joins TRBV7-2 and TRBJ2-1, with a possible D match to TRBD2 (5 bases). CDR3 sequence: CASSLDAGLVEQFF. Here the CDR3 DNA reads TGTGCCAGCAGCTTAGATGCGGGTTTGGTTGAGCAGTTCTTC.